Shown below are 32 T cell receptor beta chains from a single sample sequenced in a study of blood T cell repertoires in COVID-19 (dated by TCRdb to about 2020). The protocol used for the library was the immunoSEQ multiplex PCR assay. TCRdb retrieved this table from immuneACCESS and kept in-frame rearrangements only. Not all clones are present; in checked studies, unresolved V genes account for under half, and no reason is known for the remainder. The sample yields about 14,000 clones; less than 90% were counted once. The ten largest clonotypes hold over 15% of the sample. What was sequenced was peripheral blood. These receptors originate from a man in his forties or fifties with active or convalescent COVID-19.

The chain links TRBV3-1 (or the pseudogene TRBV3-2) to TRBJ1-1; D remains ambiguous. Germline-derived CDR1 and CDR2 are LGHDT and YNNKEL (reference sequence). The CDR3 has 13 amino acids. V was shortened by 4 bases and J by 6 bases, with 12 bases between the two germline ends. The DNA for the CDR3 is TGTGCCAGCAGCCCGGCGGCCCGGTCTGAAGCTTTCTTT. Amino acid sequence: CASSPAARSEAFF.

The chain employs TRBV7-8 and TRBJ2-7; 9 nucleotides align to TRBD1. With V trimmed by 3 bases and J by 4 bases, 7 bases remained unmatched. Looked up from germline, CDR1 is SGHVS and CDR2 is FQNEAQ. CDR3 length: 15 residues. CDR3 sequence: CASSLGTGPKYEQYF. The CDR3 DNA sequence: TGTGCCAGCAGCTTGGGGACAGGGCCCAAGTACGAGCAGTACTTC. The variable domain in full, with the rest retrieved from reference TRBV7-8 and TRBJ2-7, is GAGVSQSPRYKVAKRGQDVALRCDPISGHVSLFWYQQALGQGPEFLTYFQNEAQLDKSGLPSDRFFAERPEGSVSTLKIQRTQQEDSAVYLCASSLGTGPKYEQYFGPGTRLTVT.

The chain is built from TRBV7-2 and TRBJ2-7, with TRBD1 matching over 8 bases. The ends lost 3 bases at V and 7 bases at J; junction bases unmatched: 5. Germline CDR1 and CDR2: SGHTA and FQGNSA. The CDR3 has 13 residues. CDR3 sequence: CASSFDRGQEQYF. The CDR3 DNA reads TGTGCCAGCAGCTTTGACAGGGGTCAAGAGCAGTACTTC.

The V gene is TRBV9, the J gene TRBJ2-5, with D possibly being TRBD1 (6 bases). Trimming removed 4 bases at V and 2 bases at J, with 15 bases between. In germline, CDR1 is SGDLS, CDR2 YYNGEE. CDR3 length equals 15 residues. This CDR3 is CASSLRDNIQETQYF. The CDR3 DNA reads TGTGCCAGCAGCCTACGGGACAACATTCAAGAGACCCAGTACTTC.

This clone was detected only once. CDR3 sequence reads: CASSQSQQGPLHF. For the CDR3, the DNA is TGTGCCAGCAGCCAGAGCCAACAGGGGCCCCTCCACTTT. V gene TRBV3-1 (or the pseudogene TRBV3-2) combines with J gene TRBJ1-6; 7 positions match TRBD1. V was pared by 3 bases and J by 13 bases, with 6 bases of the junction left unmatched. The germline V gene encodes CDR1 LGHDT and CDR2 YNNKEL (reference sequence). The CDR3 loop spans 13 amino acids.

The V gene is TRBV7-9, the J gene TRBJ1-2; the D gene is possibly TRBD1 (5 bases). The CDR3 is 13 amino acids. V was pared by 2 bases and J by 2 bases, with 6 bases between. From germline, CDR1 is SEHNR and CDR2 FQNEAQ (reference sequence). The CDR3 here is CASSLRGNYGYTF. The CDR3 nucleotides are TGTGCCAGCAGCTTAAGGGGAAACTATGGCTACACCTTC. The variable domain in full, completed from reference TRBV7-9 and TRBJ1-2, reads DTGVSQNPRHKITKRGQNVTFRCDPISEHNRLYWYRQTLGQGPEFLTYFQNEAQLEKSRLLSDRFSAERPKGSFSTLEIQRTEQGDSAMYLCASSLRGNYGYTFGSGTRLTVV.

The chain has TRBV5-6 and TRBJ2-3; TRBD2 matches at 9 bases. J lost 1 base, V lost 2 bases, and 8 bases had no gene match. Germline CDR1 is SGHDT and CDR2 is YYEEEE. The CDR3 length is 17 residues. The CDR3 is CASSFLEERGGTDTQYF. The CDR3 bases are TGTGCCAGCAGCTTCTTGGAGGAGCGGGGGGGCACAGATACGCAGTATTTT.

The chain recombines TRBV10-3 with TRBJ1-1; perhaps TRBD1 as D (6 bases). The CDR3 runs to 14 residues. Germline V gene sequence: CDR1 ENHRY, CDR2 SYGVKD. V was clipped by 4 bases and J by 2 bases, with 11 bases between them. CDR3 sequence reads: CAISGGQPNTEAFF. The CDR3 DNA is TGTGCCATCAGTGGTGGACAGCCAAACACTGAAGCTTTCTTT.

The rearrangement links TRBV15 to TRBJ2-2, with 9 bases lining up with TRBD1. J was trimmed by 4 bases and V by 5 bases; bases with no gene match: 5. CDR1 is LNHNV, CDR2 YYDKDF, per germline (reference sequence). This CDR3 contains 15 residues. The DNA of the CDR3 is TGTGCCACCAGCGGGGGACAGGGACCCACCGGGGAGCTGTTTTTT. Its translation: CATSGGQGPTGELFF.

This rearrangement joins TRBV7-8 to TRBJ2-6; TRBD1 agrees at 7 bases. This CDR3 is built from 17 residues. Trimming removed 5 bases from V and 1 base from J; junction bases left unmatched: 8. The germline V gene has CDR1 SGHVS and CDR2 FQNEAQ. The CDR3 DNA reads as TGTGCCAGCAGCCCATGGGGACAGCCGTCTGGGGCCAACGTCCTGACTTTC. The encoded protein is CASSPWGQPSGANVLTF.

V is TRBV13 and J is TRBJ2-1, with D maybe TRBD1 (6 bases). Trimming removed 3 bases from V and 12 bases from J, with 18 bases in between. The germline gives CDR1 PRHDT, CDR2 FYEKMQ (reference sequence). The CDR3 length is 14 residues. The CDR3 protein is CASSLDQSQGRQFF. The DNA of the CDR3 is TGTGCCAGCAGCTTGGATCAATCTCAGGGGAGGCAGTTCTTC.

The chain uses TRBV7-2 and TRBJ2-3; 7 positions agree with TRBD2. V gave up 4 bases and J gave up 6 bases; unmatched junction bases: 10. The CDR3 covers 15 residues. CDR1 SGHTA and CDR2 FQGNSA come from the germline V gene. Written as DNA, the CDR3 is TGTGCCAGCAGCTCAACGATCGATAGCGGGGATACGCAGTATTTT. Its translation is CASSSTIDSGDTQYF.

The chain joins TRBV2 to TRBJ2-1; 7 bases fit TRBD2. Germline assignment: CDR1 SNHLY and CDR2 FYNNEI. V was clipped by 10 bases and J by 2 bases; unmatched bases: 11. The CDR3 has 15 residues. The chain's CDR3 is CAIDMGGEPYNEQFF. CDR3 nucleotides: TGTGCCATCGATATGGGGGGGGAGCCCTACAATGAGCAGTTCTTC.

This clone was counted only a few times. The J gene is TRBJ2-7, the V gene TRBV4-3; weak D call: TRBD1 (5 bases). The CDR3 loop spans 13 amino acids. Trimming cost V 1 base and J 4 bases, with 8 bases left between them. Germline CDR1 LGHNA, CDR2 YSLEER. The CDR3 DNA is TGCGCCAGCAGCCAAGGGACAAAATACGAGCAGTACTTC. Translating gives CASSQGTKYEQYF.

This clone was recorded once. The chain combines TRBV28 with TRBJ1-2; the D is unclear. Trimming stripped 3 bases from V and 5 bases from J, with 10 bases between. The CDR3 loop spans 13 amino acids. CDR1 is MDHEN and CDR2 is SYDVKM in the germline V gene. The CDR3 sequence: CASSFKRGYGYTF. The CDR3 DNA is TGTGCCAGCAGTTTCAAACGGGGATATGGCTACACCTTC.

The V call is TRBV2, the J call TRBJ1-6; the D gene is possibly TRBD1 (5 bases). Germline CDR1 and CDR2: SNHLY and FYNNEI. The V gene lost 3 bases and the J gene lost 0 bases, with 9 bases spanning the gap. The CDR3 length is 16 residues. Here the CDR3 DNA reads TGTGCCAGCAGTGAGGGGCTTCGCTCCTATAATTCACCCCTCCACTTT. This translates into CASSEGLRSYNSPLHF.

This chain connects TRBV6-5 to TRBJ1-2; D unresolved. CDR1 and CDR2 (germline): MNHEY, SVGAGI. V was clipped by 0 bases and J by 0 bases, with 11 bases between them. The CDR3 is 16 residues long. The CDR3 DNA reads as TGTGCCAGCAGTTACTCGATAACCCAGACTAACTATGGCTACACCTTC. Translated: CASSYSITQTNYGYTF.

The chain has TRBV6-2 or TRBV6-3 and TRBJ1-1; no firm D call. CDR3 size: 15 residues. V lost 2 bases and J lost 6, with 16 bases in between. Germline-derived CDR1 and CDR2 are MNHEY and SVGEGT. CDR3 nucleotides: TGTGCCAGCAGTTACCCGGCCGTAGTGAGCGCTGAAGCTTTCTTT. Translated, it gives CASSYPAVVSAEAFF.

The chain couples TRBV5-1 to TRBJ1-3; TRBD1 might be the D (6 bases). Germline V gene data show CDR1 as SGHRS and CDR2 as YFSETQ. V was trimmed by 3 bases and J by 2 bases, leaving 9 bases between them. The CDR3 extends over 14 amino acids. CDR3 nucleotide sequence: TGCGCCAGCAGCTCCTCAGGGGCTGGAAACACCATATATTTT. As protein: CASSSSGAGNTIYF.

This sequence joins TRBV27 and TRBJ1-2; tentative D call: TRBD1 (5 bases). CDR1 is MNHEY, CDR2 SMNVEV, per germline (reference sequence). This CDR3 spans 12 amino acids. Trimming left V 3 bases short and J 12 bases short, with 14 bases between. CDR3 in amino acids: CASSFQGGNHTF. The CDR3, as DNA: TGTGCCAGCAGTTTCCAGGGAGGAAACCACACCTTC.

V is TRBV7-9 and J is TRBJ2-1, with 7 nucleotides matching TRBD1. There are 17 residues in the CDR3. Germline V gene lookup returns CDR1 SEHNR and CDR2 FQNEAQ (reference sequence). V trimming: 5 bases; J trimming: 6 bases; junction bases outside the gene matches: 16. The CDR3 reads CASSGYRGPPFRNEQFF. The CDR3 coding sequence is TGTGCCAGCAGCGGTTACAGGGGCCCTCCCTTTCGCAATGAGCAGTTCTTC.

The rearrangement uses TRBV7-2 and TRBJ1-5, with TRBD1 matching over 7 bases. This CDR3 region has 16 residues. Germline loops: CDR1 SGHTA, CDR2 FQGNSA. After removal of 0 bases from V and 5 bases from J, the junction contained 7 bases not matched to a gene. CDR3 DNA: TGTGCCAGCAGCTTAGCGCTCACAGGGGTGGATCAGCCCCAGCATTTT. This gives the protein CASSLALTGVDQPQHF.

The chain uses TRBV6-2 or TRBV6-3 and TRBJ2-5; D is perhaps TRBD2 (6 bases). Deletions cut 4 bases from V and 4 bases from J, with 10 bases between. The CDR3 has 13 amino acids. Per the germline V gene, CDR1 is MNHEY and CDR2 is SVGEGT. CDR3 loop: CASSWGDGETQYF. Written as DNA, the CDR3 is TGTGCCAGCAGTTGGGGGGACGGAGAGACCCAGTACTTC.

V gene TRBV4-3 combines with J gene TRBJ1-4; D possibly corresponds to TRBD1 (5 bases). The length of the CDR3 is 18 residues. Germline-derived CDR1 and CDR2 are LGHNA and YSLEER. Between the trimmed V and J ends, which lost 1 base and 0 bases, there was a span of 15 bases. CDR3 nucleotide sequence: TGCGCCAGCAGCCAAGTGTGGGGCGGGGCGGCAACTAATGAAAAACTGTTTTTT. The encoded protein is CASSQVWGGAATNEKLFF.

The chain carries TRBV5-5 and TRBJ2-5, with 10 positions matching TRBD1. CDR3 length equals 18 residues. Germline lookup yields CDR1 SGHKS and CDR2 YYEKEE (reference sequence). Trimming at V came to 0 bases and at J to 2 bases, leaving 10 bases not matched to a gene. The DNA of the CDR3 is TGTGCCAGCAGCTTGGTTCGTCTCGGGACAGGGGAACAAGAGACCCAGTACTTC. Its translation is CASSLVRLGTGEQETQYF.

The chain uses TRBV18 and TRBJ1-5, with D possibly matching TRBD1 (6 bases). CDR1 is KGHSH, CDR2 LQKENI, per germline. The CDR3 sequence is 17 residues long. V was cut by 5 bases and J by 1 base, with 18 bases left in between. CDR3 amino acids: CASSARGGDQSNQPQHF. The CDR3 nucleotides are TGTGCCAGCTCAGCCAGAGGGGGGGATCAGAGCAATCAGCCCCAGCATTTT.

For the CDR3, the DNA is TGTGCCACCCTGGGCGGGGTCTACAATGAGCAGTTCTTC. This gives the protein CATLGGVYNEQFF. The J gene is TRBJ2-1, the V gene TRBV6-5; tentative D call: TRBD2 (6 bases). Germline assignment: CDR1 MNHEY and CDR2 SVGAGI. V was trimmed by 10 bases and J by 3 bases, leaving 13 bases between them. CDR3 length: 13 amino acids.

The chain has TRBV6-1 and TRBJ2-3; 7 nucleotides align to TRBD2. CDR3 length: 16 amino acids. Germline V CDR1 and CDR2: MNHNS, SASEGT. The V gene end was trimmed by 0 bases and the J gene end by 0 bases; junction bases not matched to a gene: 3. CDR3 bases: TGTGCCAGCAGTGAAGCGGGGGGGACTAGCACAGATACGCAGTATTTT. Encoded protein: CASSEAGGTSTDTQYF.

The chain has TRBV10-3 and TRBJ1-3, with TRBD1 matching 9 bases. The V gene's germline CDR1 is ENHRY and CDR2 SYGVKD. This CDR3 has 15 residues. J was trimmed by 2 bases and V by 10 bases; bases with no gene match: 9. CDR3 in amino acids: CATTPGTGTGNTIYF. The CDR3 DNA is TGTGCCACTACCCCCGGGACAGGGACTGGAAACACCATATATTTT.

The chain couples TRBV5-4 to TRBJ1-1; no clear D gene. V dropped 5 bases and J dropped 0 bases, with 14 bases sitting between them. CDR3 length: 15 amino acids. In germline, CDR1 is SGHNT, CDR2 YYREEE (reference sequence). The CDR3 bases are TGTGCCAGCAGACTCGGTATCGAAGTGAACACTGAAGCTTTCTTT. Translated, it gives CASRLGIEVNTEAFF.

V gene TRBV18 combines with J gene TRBJ2-7; 7 positions match TRBD2. J was trimmed by 2 bases and V by 3 bases; bases with no gene match: 4. The CDR3 consists of 14 residues. CDR1 and CDR2 (germline): KGHSH, LQKENI. Written as DNA, the CDR3 is TGTGCCAGCTCACCTGGGACTAACCCCTACGAGCAGTACTTC. It specifies CASSPGTNPYEQYF.

This rearrangement joins TRBV6-5 to TRBJ2-2, with a weak D call TRBD2 (6 bases). The V end was cut by 7 bases, the J end by 6 bases, with 18 bases between. Germline V gene lookup returns CDR1 MNHEY and CDR2 SVGAGI. The CDR3 has 15 amino acids. The CDR3 loop is CASTNGPRRAGELFF. In DNA, the CDR3 is TGTGCCAGCACTAATGGTCCCCGGAGGGCCGGGGAGCTGTTTTTT.